This TCR beta chain appears in the sequencing data of a study of OX40 agonist ivuxolimab in advanced cancers. Study as a whole: Patients were treated with intravenous ivuxolimab, dosed at 0.01 to 10 mg/kg and infused every 2 weeks.

This CDR3 has 17 amino acids. From germline, CDR1 is SGHRS and CDR2 YFSETQ. The ends were cut back, 5 bases at V and 2 bases at J, with 21 bases in the middle. Notes on this clone: The antigen is undetermined.

Sequencing used immunoSEQ multiplex PCR; TCRdb keeps in-frame clones, though not all of them. Of tens of thousands of clones listed, approximately 85% were seen once; the top ten hold under 3%. Study-wide findings and caveats: Certain nonresponding patients likewise had low normalized T-cell clonal expansion.

The clonotype was recovered from an adult with an advanced solid tumor such as melanoma, head and neck, liver or kidney cancer. The source material was CD4+ or CD8+ T cells sorted from blood, sampled in a trial of the OX40 agonist ivuxolimab. The chain recombines TRBV5-1 with TRBJ2-3; a possible D gene is TRBD2 (6 bases). The DNA of the CDR3 is TGCGCCAGCAGACAGAAGTGGGGGGAAACTTACACAGATACGCAGTATTTT. Translating gives CASRQKWGETYTDTQYF.